The 26 T cell receptor beta chains in this list originate from one sample, sequenced in a study of OX40 agonist ivuxolimab in advanced cancers. Profiled with immunoSEQ multiplex PCR; TCRdb holds only in-frame clones, not every one. Found here are approximately 62,000 clones, 80% to 90% of them singletons; the top ten hold 10% to 15%. The sample consisted of CD4+ or CD8+ T cells sorted from blood, taken in a trial of the OX40 agonist ivuxolimab. These TCRs come from an adult with an advanced solid tumor such as melanoma, head and neck, liver or kidney cancer.

The sample holds one count of this clone. CDR3 amino acids: CASSTRTSYGETQYF. As DNA, the CDR3 is TGTGCCAGCAGCACACGGACTAGCTACGGAGAGACCCAGTACTTC. This chain links TRBV14 with TRBJ2-5; 8 nucleotides match TRBD2. The V gene end was trimmed by 5 bases and the J gene end by 4 bases; junction bases not matched to a gene: 9. The CDR3 length is 15 residues. CDR1 is SGHDN and CDR2 is FVKESK in the germline V gene.

The chain links TRBV5-4 to TRBJ1-5; D unclear. Germline V gene data show CDR1 as SGHNT and CDR2 as YYREEE (reference sequence). Trimming removed 2 bases at V and 1 base at J, with 4 bases between. The CDR3 extends over 13 amino acids. Here the CDR3 reads CASSLGSNQPQHF. Written as DNA, the CDR3 is TGTGCCAGCAGCTTAGGCAGCAATCAGCCCCAGCATTTT.

The chain combines TRBV28 with TRBJ1-5; D ambiguous. The CDR3 runs 15 residues. Germline V CDR1 and CDR2: MDHEN, SYDVKM. V was trimmed by 5 bases and J by 1 base, leaving 12 bases between them. CDR3 in DNA: TGTGCCAGCAGTCCCCTTCTGGGGAGCAATCAGCCCCAGCATTTT. Residues: CASSPLLGSNQPQHF.

In its sample, this clone was seen a few times. This sequence joins TRBV7-2 and TRBJ1-1; D might be TRBD1 (5 bases). This CDR3 is 13 amino acids long. Per germline, CDR1 SGHTA and CDR2 FQGNSA. The V and J ends lost 5 bases and 1 base respectively, with 8 bases between them. The DNA of the CDR3 is TGTGCCAGCAGCCCGGGACGGAACACTGAAGCTTTCTTT. Translating it yields CASSPGRNTEAFF.

The chain carries TRBV30 and TRBJ1-2; perhaps TRBD1 as D (5 bases). This CDR3 contains 15 residues. CDR1 GTSNPN and CDR2 SVGIG come from the germline V gene (reference sequence). Trimming stripped 4 bases from V and 0 bases from J, with 15 bases between. This chain's CDR3 is CAWTSTGGTNYGYTF. The DNA for the CDR3 is TGTGCCTGGACTTCAACCGGGGGGACTAACTATGGCTACACCTTC.

This clone was counted once. The rearrangement uses TRBV29-1 and TRBJ2-1, with 8 bases matching TRBD2. From germline, CDR1 is SQVTM and CDR2 ANQGSEA. The CDR3 loop spans 15 amino acids. J lost 4 bases, V lost 7 bases, and 12 bases had no gene match. CDR3 region: CSGGGGRLAYNEQFF. CDR3 nucleotides: TGCAGCGGCGGAGGGGGACGACTAGCGTACAATGAGCAGTTCTTC.

The chain combines TRBV11-1 with TRBJ2-1; TRBD2 matches at 10 bases. This CDR3 has 15 amino acids. Per the germline V gene, CDR1 is SGHAT and CDR2 is FQDESV (reference sequence). V was clipped by 5 bases and J by 7 bases; unmatched bases: 8. The CDR3 sequence: CASSQLAGYANEQFF. Here the CDR3 DNA reads TGTGCCAGCAGCCAACTAGCGGGATACGCGAATGAGCAGTTCTTC.

This chain connects TRBV29-1 to TRBJ2-2; D is possibly TRBD1 or TRBD2 (5 bases each). This CDR3 contains 13 residues. V was trimmed by 4 bases and J by 7 bases, leaving 13 bases between them. Looked up from germline, CDR1 is SQVTM and CDR2 is ANQGSEA. The DNA for the CDR3 is TGCAGCGTTGTTTGGGGGTTCAACGGGGAGCTGTTTTTT. Its translation: CSVVWGFNGELFF.

V usage is TRBV27 and J usage is TRBJ2-2; 9 bases align to TRBD1. Per the germline V gene, CDR1 is MNHEY and CDR2 is SMNVEV (reference sequence). V lost 10 bases to trimming and J lost 6 bases; unmatched junction nucleotides: 12. The CDR3 extends over 15 amino acids. The CDR3 here is CATAGTGGRSGELFF. The DNA for the CDR3 is TGTGCCACCGCGGGAACAGGGGGCCGGTCCGGGGAGCTGTTTTTT.

The CDR3: CASSILGEAFF. The CDR3 DNA follows: TGTGCCAGTAGTATATTGGGTGAAGCTTTCTTT. The chain combines TRBV19 with TRBJ1-1; no firm D call. The CDR3 length is 11 residues. Germline-derived CDR1 and CDR2 are LNHDA and SQIVND (reference sequence). The V end was cut by 2 bases, the J end by 7 bases, with 5 bases between.

The rearrangement links TRBV7-9 to TRBJ2-7; no clear D. The germline V gene has CDR1 SEHNR and CDR2 FQNEAQ (reference sequence). Trimming shortened V by 5 bases and J by 1 base, and 9 bases separated the two germline ends. The CDR3 spans 13 residues. The CDR3 nucleotides read TGTGCCAGCAGCCCGACCCTTTCCTACGAGCAGTACGTC. Its protein is CASSPTLSYEQYV.

The V and J genes are TRBV7-9 and TRBJ2-3, with 10 bases lining up with TRBD1. V dropped 5 bases and J dropped 1; count of bases not matched to a gene: 15. The V gene's germline CDR1 is SEHNR and CDR2 FQNEAQ (reference sequence). The CDR3 is 19 amino acids. In nucleotides, the CDR3 is TGTGCCAGCAGCCCCCGGGACAGGGGAGGGACCGAAGGCACAGATACGCAGTATTTT. Its translation: CASSPRDRGGTEGTDTQYF.

The J gene is TRBJ2-1, the V gene TRBV29-1; 10 positions match TRBD2. The CDR3 extends over 14 amino acids. Unmatched junction bases numbered 9, after V lost 7 bases and J lost 6 bases. The V gene's germline CDR1 is SQVTM and CDR2 ANQGSEA. The CDR3 reads CSAPLAGGLNEQFF. CDR3 nucleotides: TGCAGCGCGCCCTTAGCGGGAGGACTCAATGAGCAGTTCTTC.

The DNA for the CDR3 is TGTGCCAGCAGTGAATGGAGGGAAAAGACCGGGGAGCTGTTTTTT. Its translation: CASSEWREKTGELFF. The chain carries TRBV25-1 and TRBJ2-2, with D tentatively TRBD2 (6 bases). Trimming pared 1 base from V and 5 bases from J, leaving 11 bases between. CDR1 and CDR2 from the germline V gene are MGHDK and SYGVNS. The CDR3 length is 15 residues.

This sequence joins TRBV19 and TRBJ1-2, with 8 positions matching TRBD1. This CDR3 comprises 13 residues. Germline V lookup: CDR1 LNHDA, CDR2 SQIVND (reference sequence). Germline trimming cut 5 bases from V and 5 bases from J; bases unmatched to any gene: 4. This CDR3 reads CASSPDRAYGYTF. CDR3 nucleotide sequence: TGTGCCAGTAGTCCGGACAGGGCGTATGGCTACACCTTC.

This sequence joins TRBV15 and TRBJ1-5; D perhaps matches TRBD1 (5 bases). The CDR3 has 16 amino acids. Germline CDR1 LNHNV, CDR2 YYDKDF (reference sequence). Trimming cost V 5 bases and J 0 bases, with 14 bases left between them. CDR3 region: CATSPYRDRSNQPQHF. For the CDR3, the DNA is TGTGCCACCAGCCCCTACCGGGACCGTAGCAATCAGCCCCAGCATTTT.

This clone was observed a few times. The chain combines TRBV6-1 with TRBJ1-2, with 7 bases fitting TRBD1. V was clipped by 8 bases and J by 8 bases; unmatched bases: 17. The CDR3 runs 15 residues. In germline, CDR1 is MNHNS, CDR2 SASEGT. The CDR3: CASHLYRGPTGGYTF. The CDR3 DNA is TGTGCCAGCCACCTCTACAGGGGCCCCACCGGGGGCTACACCTTC.

J is TRBJ2-7 and V is TRBV27; D unresolved. The CDR3 is made up of 13 amino acids. Per germline, CDR1 MNHEY and CDR2 SMNVEV (reference sequence). The V end was cut by 2 bases, the J end by 3 bases, with 8 bases between. In DNA form, the CDR3 reads TGTGCCAGCAGTTTAAACAGCTACTACGAGCAGTACTTC. Translating it yields CASSLNSYYEQYF.

The chain uses TRBV28 and TRBJ2-2; D may be TRBD1 or TRBD2 (5 bases each). The V and J ends lost 4 bases and 2 bases respectively, with 20 bases between them. Germline-derived CDR1 and CDR2 are MDHEN and SYDVKM. The CDR3 has 18 residues. CDR3 bases: TGTGCCAGCAGTTCCGTAGATTTAGCAGGGAGCAACACCGGGGAGCTGTTTTTT. Protein sequence: CASSSVDLAGSNTGELFF.

The chain combines TRBV6-1 with TRBJ2-3, with 7 bases that match TRBD2. Unmatched junction bases numbered 7, after V lost 3 bases and J lost 10 bases. CDR1 and CDR2 from the germline V gene are MNHNS and SASEGT. CDR3 length: 13 residues. CDR3 DNA: TGTGCCAGCAGTGACGGCCCTGGGGGGGCGCAGTATTTT. Its translation: CASSDGPGGAQYF.

This rearrangement joins TRBV5-1 to TRBJ2-5; D gene uncertain. The CDR3 totals 13 residues. Germline lookup yields CDR1 SGHRS and CDR2 YFSETQ. Trimming removed 1 base at V and 3 bases at J, with 7 bases between. As DNA, the CDR3 is TGCGCCAGCAGCTTGAACAGCAAAGAGACCCAGTACTTC. Amino acid sequence: CASSLNSKETQYF.

The genes are TRBV4-1 and TRBJ2-1, with D uncertain. In germline, CDR1 is MGHRA, CDR2 YSYEKL. V lost 3 bases to trimming and J lost 0 bases, with 9 bases between them. This CDR3 region has 15 residues. The CDR3 is CASSHTPSSYNEQFF. CDR3 nucleotides: TGCGCCAGCAGCCATACCCCTAGCTCCTACAATGAGCAGTTCTTC.

The chain uses TRBV19 and TRBJ2-1; 14 nucleotides agree with TRBD2. The germline CDR1 and CDR2 sequences are LNHDA and SQIVND (reference sequence). The CDR3 sequence is 18 residues long. J gave up 4 bases and V 9 bases, and 14 bases lay outside the gene matches. In nucleotides, the CDR3 is TGTGCCAGCTCCGGGACTAGCGGGAGTATACTCCCTTACAATGAGCAGTTCTTC. This sequence encodes CASSGTSGSILPYNEQFF.

This clone was observed once. The genes are TRBV5-6 and TRBJ2-5; D is ambiguous. With 3 bases removed from V and 1 base from J, the gap between germline ends came to 7 bases. Germline V gene data show CDR1 as SGHDT and CDR2 as YYEEEE. CDR3 length: 13 residues. The CDR3 bases are TGTGCCAGCAGCTCGGCCCTCCAAGAGACCCAGTACTTC. Translated: CASSSALQETQYF.

The chain joins TRBV6-1 to TRBJ2-7; 9 nucleotides align to TRBD2. The V gene's germline CDR1 is MNHNS and CDR2 SASEGT. With V trimmed by 6 bases and J by 2 bases, 2 bases remained unmatched. The CDR3 runs to 13 residues. The CDR3, as DNA: TGTGCCAGCAGCGTAGCGGGAGCCTACGAGCAGTACTTC. Its protein is CASSVAGAYEQYF.

The genes are TRBV28 and TRBJ1-5; 8 bases map to TRBD1. Trimming at V came to 5 bases and at J to 0 bases, leaving 3 bases not matched to a gene. There are 15 residues in the CDR3. Germline-derived CDR1 and CDR2 are MDHEN and SYDVKM. The CDR3 coding sequence is TGTGCCAGCAGTCGGGACAGGTCTAGCAATCAGCCCCAGCATTTT. Its translation is CASSRDRSSNQPQHF.